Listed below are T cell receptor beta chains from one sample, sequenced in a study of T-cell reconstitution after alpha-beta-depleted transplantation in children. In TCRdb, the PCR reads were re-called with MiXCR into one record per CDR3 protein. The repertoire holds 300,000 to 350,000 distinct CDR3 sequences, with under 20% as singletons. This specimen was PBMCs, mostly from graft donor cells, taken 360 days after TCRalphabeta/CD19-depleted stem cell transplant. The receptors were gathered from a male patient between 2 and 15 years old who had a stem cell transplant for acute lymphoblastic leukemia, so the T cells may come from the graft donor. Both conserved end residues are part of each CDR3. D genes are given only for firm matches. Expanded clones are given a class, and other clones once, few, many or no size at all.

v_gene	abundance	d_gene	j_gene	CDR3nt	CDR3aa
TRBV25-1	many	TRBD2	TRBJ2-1	TGTGCCAGCAGTGAGCTTTGGACTAGCCGTTCCTACAATGAGCAGTTCTTC	CASSELWTSRSYNEQFF
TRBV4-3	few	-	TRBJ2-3	TGCGCCAGCAGCCAAGATCTCGGGACAGATACGCAGTATTTT	CASSQDLGTDTQYF
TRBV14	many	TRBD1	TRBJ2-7	TGTGCCAGCAGCCATACAGGGGGTTCCTACGAGCAGTACTTC	CASSHTGGSYEQYF
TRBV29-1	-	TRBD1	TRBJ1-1	TGCAGCGTTGGGGGGACAGGTGTAGGGAACACTGAAGCTTTCTTT	CSVGGTGVGNTEAFF
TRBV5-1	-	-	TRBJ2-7	TGCGCCAGCAGCTCCCTGGACACCTCCTACGAGCAGTACTTC	CASSSLDTSYEQYF
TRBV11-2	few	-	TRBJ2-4	TGTGCCAGCAGCCAAACCCCAGATTTTCAGTACTTC	CASSQTPDFQYF
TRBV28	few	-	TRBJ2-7	TGTGCCAGCAGTTTTTATACAGGAACCTCCTACGAGCAGTACTTC	CASSFYTGTSYEQYF
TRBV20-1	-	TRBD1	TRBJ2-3	TGCAGTGCTACGCAGGGGGGCACAGATACGCAGTATTTT	CSATQGGTDTQYF
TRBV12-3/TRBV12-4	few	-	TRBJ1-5	TGTGCCAGCAGTTTTTGGGGTAGCAATCAGCCCCAGCATTTT	CASSFWGSNQPQHF
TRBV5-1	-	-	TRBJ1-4	TGCGCCAGCAGCTTGGAAGGAAGTAATGAAAAACTGTTTTTT	CASSLEGSNEKLFF
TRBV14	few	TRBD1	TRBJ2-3	TGTGCCAGCAGCCAAATCGGGACAGGTAGCACAGATACGCAGTATTTT	CASSQIGTGSTDTQYF
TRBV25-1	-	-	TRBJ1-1	TGTGCCAGCAGTCCGGGAATGGGCTGGGACACTGAAGCTTTCTTT	CASSPGMGWDTEAFF
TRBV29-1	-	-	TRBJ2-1	TGCAGCGTTGAACGGGAATCGATTTACAATGAGCAGTTCTTC	CSVERESIYNEQFF
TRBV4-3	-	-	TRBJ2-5	TGCGCCAGCAGCCAAGGGCTCGACAGCGCCCACCTGCAAGAGACCCAGTACTTC	CASSQGLDSAHLQETQYF
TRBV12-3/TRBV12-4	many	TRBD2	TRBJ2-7	TGTGCCAGCAGTGCGACTAGCGGGAGTCTCTTCGAGCAGTACTTC	CASSATSGSLFEQYF
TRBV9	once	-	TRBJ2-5	TGTGCCAGCAGCGTAGACGTCGTCAGGGGAGAGACCCAGTACTTC	CASSVDVVRGETQYF
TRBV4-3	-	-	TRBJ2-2	TGCGCCAGCAGGAGGGCGGAGAACACCGGGGAGCTGTTTTTT	CASRRAENTGELFF
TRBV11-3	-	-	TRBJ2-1	TGTGCCAGCAGCTTAAACGCCTACAATGAGCAGTTCTTC	CASSLNAYNEQFF
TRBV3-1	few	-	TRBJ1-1	TGTGCCAGCAGCCAAGTGATAGGGGAGACTGAAGCTTTCTTT	CASSQVIGETEAFF
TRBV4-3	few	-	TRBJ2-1	TGCGCCAGCAGCCATCTAGCCGGAGAGCAGTTCTTC	CASSHLAGEQFF
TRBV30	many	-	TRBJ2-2	TGTGCCTGGAGTGTCCGGTCCTTCCGCGGGACCGGGGAGCTGTTTTTT	CAWSVRSFRGTGELFF
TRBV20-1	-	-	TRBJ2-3	TGCAGTGCTAGCGAGGGTATGGGTTCCCTTGGGGATACGCAGTATTTT	CSASEGMGSLGDTQYF
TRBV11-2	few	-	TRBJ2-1	TGTGCCAGCACCCTTAGAGATTGGGACATAGGGGATGAGCAGTTCTTC	CASTLRDWDIGDEQFF
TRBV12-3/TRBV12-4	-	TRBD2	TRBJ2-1	TGTGCCAGCAGTTTCCCCCAGCCACTAGCGAATCTCTACAATGAGCAGTTCTTC	CASSFPQPLANLYNEQFF
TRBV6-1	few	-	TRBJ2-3	TGTGCCAGCAGCTCTCTAGCTATTCTCACAGATACGCAGTATTTT	CASSSLAILTDTQYF
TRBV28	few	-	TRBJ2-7	TGTGCCAGCACCGAACTCGGGGGCTACGAGCAGTACTTC	CASTELGGYEQYF
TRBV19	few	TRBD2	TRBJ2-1	TGTGCCAGTAGTAAGACTAGCGTCATAAATGAGCAGTTCTTC	CASSKTSVINEQFF
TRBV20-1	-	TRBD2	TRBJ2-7	TGCAGTGCTAGCCTCAACGGGAGGTACTACGAGCAGTACTTC	CSASLNGRYYEQYF
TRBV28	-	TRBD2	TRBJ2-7	TGTGCCAGCAGTTTTGTAGCGGGTCTCTCACCCACCTACGAGCAGTACTTC	CASSFVAGLSPTYEQYF
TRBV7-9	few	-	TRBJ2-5	TGTGCCAGCAGCTTCAGGGAGTCAGACCAAGAGACCCAGTACTTC	CASSFRESDQETQYF
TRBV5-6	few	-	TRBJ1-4	TGTGCCAGCAGCTTGAGTTTCAGTTATAATGAAAAACTGTTTTTT	CASSLSFSYNEKLFF
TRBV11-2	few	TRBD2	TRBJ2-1	TGTGCCAGCAGCTTAATGGGGACTAGCGGGGCCTCCTACAATGAGCAGTTCTTC	CASSLMGTSGASYNEQFF
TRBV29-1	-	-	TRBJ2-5	TGCAGCGTTGTACAGGATCTTCAAGAGACCCAGTACTTC	CSVVQDLQETQYF
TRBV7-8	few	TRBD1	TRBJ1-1	TGTGCCAGCAGCTTTAACAGGGGTTGGACTGAAGCTTTCTTT	CASSFNRGWTEAFF
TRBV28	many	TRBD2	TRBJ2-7	TGTGCCAGCGGGAGGGAGGTGCAGTACTTC	CASGREVQYF
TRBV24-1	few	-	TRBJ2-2	TGTGCCACCAGTGACCCATATCGGGACGGCTTTGGTCGGGAGCTGTTTTTT	CATSDPYRDGFGRELFF
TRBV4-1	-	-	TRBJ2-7	TGCGCCAGCAGCCCTTCCGTGGGGCTCGTAGCCTACGAGCAGTACTTC	CASSPSVGLVAYEQYF
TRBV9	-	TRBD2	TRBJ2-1	TGTGCCAGCAGCGCGATCCCGGGACTAGCGCGCAATGAGCAGTTCTTC	CASSAIPGLARNEQFF
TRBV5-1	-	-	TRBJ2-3	TGCGCCAGCAGCCTAGGGTTCGGCACAGATACGCAGTATTTT	CASSLGFGTDTQYF
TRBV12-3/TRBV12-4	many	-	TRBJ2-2	TGTGCCAGCAGTCTCAGGGGTCTAAGGACCGGGGAGCTGTTTTTT	CASSLRGLRTGELFF